One sample yielded the 20 T cell receptor beta chains listed below, sequenced in a study of technical replicates of blood from a few donors. Repertoires were generated with immunoSEQ multiplex PCR, while TCRdb's copy carries only in-frame clones and drops some. This table has about 44,000 clones, about 96% appearing once. The specimen was T cells isolated from PBMCs. The receptors derive from a human donor in good health.

The J gene is TRBJ2-7, the V gene TRBV18; TRBD2 matches 7 bases. V was clipped by 3 bases and J by 1 base; unmatched bases: 12. Germline assignment: CDR1 KGHSH and CDR2 LQKENI. This CDR3 region has 17 residues. For the CDR3, the DNA is TGTGCCAGCTCACCTTCCCTTGGGAGCGGGGCGTCCTACGAGCAGTACTTC. This translates into CASSPSLGSGASYEQYF.

The V gene is TRBV5-1, the J gene TRBJ1-2; TRBD1 might be the D (6 bases). Trimming took off 0 bases at V and 3 bases at J, with 24 bases between the two ends. CDR1 SGHRS and CDR2 YFSETQ come from the germline V gene. The CDR3 totals 19 residues. The CDR3 spells CASSLVPGHSGGADYGYTF. The CDR3, as DNA: TGCGCCAGCAGCTTGGTGCCCGGTCACTCTGGGGGCGCCGACTATGGCTACACCTTC.

This clone was recorded a few times. This sequence joins TRBV19 and TRBJ2-7; D is unclear. The CDR3 is made up of 13 amino acids. Germline-derived CDR1 and CDR2 are LNHDA and SQIVND (reference sequence). The V end lost 1 base, the J end lost 0 bases, and 4 bases lay between the germline ends. The CDR3 region is CASSIAHSYEQYF. In DNA form, the CDR3 reads TGTGCCAGTAGTATAGCACACTCCTACGAGCAGTACTTC.

V usage is TRBV7-9 and J usage is TRBJ2-3, with D maybe TRBD2 (6 bases). Germline values: CDR1 SEHNR, CDR2 FQNEAQ (reference sequence). The CDR3 covers 16 residues. V lost 4 bases to trimming and J lost 8 bases, with 22 bases between them. CDR3 sequence reads: CASSSRDSLAPGTQYF. The CDR3 nucleotides read TGTGCCAGCAGCTCTCGGGACTCCCTAGCTCCCGGTACGCAGTATTTT.

The chain couples TRBV6-5 to TRBJ2-3, with a tentative D call TRBD2 (6 bases). V lost 2 bases and J lost 6, with 9 bases in between. The CDR3 is made up of 13 amino acids. Germline CDR1 MNHEY, CDR2 SVGAGI. CDR3 protein: CASSYPEGDTQYF. CDR3 DNA: TGTGCCAGCAGTTACCCGGAGGGGGATACGCAGTATTTT.

The CDR3 region has the DNA TGTGCCAGCAGCCCGTACAGGGGGACCGGGATCTACGAGCAGTACTTC. Encoded protein: CASSPYRGTGIYEQYF. The J gene is TRBJ2-7, the V gene TRBV7-9; 8 bases map to TRBD1. With V trimmed by 5 bases and J by 3 bases, 12 bases remained unmatched. The CDR3 sequence is 16 residues long. Per the germline V gene, CDR1 is SEHNR and CDR2 is FQNEAQ (reference sequence).

V is TRBV19 and J is TRBJ1-5; D ambiguous. Germline CDR1 LNHDA, CDR2 SQIVND (reference sequence). V lost 7 bases and J lost 6, with 16 bases in between. The CDR3 runs 14 residues. The CDR3 loop reads CASNTPEGGQPQHF. As DNA, the CDR3 is TGTGCCAGTAATACCCCGGAGGGAGGTCAGCCCCAGCATTTT.

This chain joins TRBV27 and TRBJ1-1; D is unclear. This CDR3 contains 14 residues. The germline V gene encodes CDR1 MNHEY and CDR2 SMNVEV (reference sequence). Trimming took 6 bases from V and 4 from J, leaving 15 bases between them. Here the CDR3 reads CASSLTWRGTEAFF. The CDR3, as DNA: TGTGCCAGCAGCTTAACCTGGCGGGGCACTGAAGCTTTCTTT.

DNA of the CDR3: TGTGCCAGCAGTGAAGTCGCAGGGGGATTTGGCAATCAGCCCCAGCATTTT. Translation: CASSEVAGGFGNQPQHF. The chain uses TRBV6-1 and TRBJ1-5; 7 bases fit TRBD1. This CDR3 contains 17 residues. V dropped 1 base and J dropped 2; count of bases not matched to a gene: 8. Germline V CDR1 and CDR2: MNHNS, SASEGT.

The chain carries TRBV5-6 and TRBJ2-1, with 8 bases that match TRBD2. Per the germline V gene, CDR1 is SGHDT and CDR2 is YYEEEE. The CDR3 is 15 amino acids. Losses at the gene ends were 4 bases for V and 5 bases for J; bases not matched to a gene: 8. In DNA, the CDR3 is TGTGCCAGCAGCGAAGCGGGAGAGCTGAACAATGAGCAGTTCTTC. Translation gives CASSEAGELNNEQFF.

The gene calls are TRBV7-2 and TRBJ1-5, with 7 bases identical to TRBD1. V lost 4 bases, J lost 0 bases, and 3 bases stayed unmatched. The CDR3 loop spans 15 amino acids. Germline CDR1 and CDR2: SGHTA and FQGNSA. For the CDR3, the DNA is TGTGCCAGCAGCTCGGACAGGTATAGCAATCAGCCCCAGCATTTT. It translates to CASSSDRYSNQPQHF. Drawing the rest from reference TRBV7-2 and TRBJ1-5, the complete variable domain is GAGVSQSPSNKVTEKGKDVELRCDPISGHTALYWYRQSLGQGLEFLIYFQGNSAPDKSGLPSDRFSAERTGGSVSTLTIQRTQQEDSAVYLCASSSDRYSNQPQHFGDGTRLSIL.

This chain links TRBV6-6 with TRBJ2-7, with unresolved D. Germline V gives CDR1 MNHNY, CDR2 SVGAGI (reference sequence). The CDR3 runs to 13 residues. V was clipped by 0 bases and J by 3 bases, with 6 bases between them. The CDR3 spells CASSYSPLYEQYF. CDR3 nucleotides: TGTGCCAGCAGTTACTCCCCCCTCTACGAGCAGTACTTC.

The V gene is TRBV10-2, the J gene TRBJ1-1; 12 nucleotides line up with TRBD1. With V trimmed by 4 bases and J by 4 bases, 7 bases remained unmatched. The CDR3 is 16 amino acids. CDR1 is WSHSY and CDR2 is SAAADI in the germline V gene. CDR3 region: CASSVTGTGGFTEAFF. As DNA, the CDR3 is TGCGCCAGCAGTGTTACCGGGACAGGGGGCTTCACTGAAGCTTTCTTT.

V gene TRBV13 combines with J gene TRBJ2-5; D perhaps matches TRBD1 (6 bases). V shed 5 bases and J shed 3 bases, with 10 bases lying between them. The CDR3 loop spans 13 amino acids. The germline gives CDR1 PRHDT, CDR2 FYEKMQ (reference sequence). The CDR3 protein is CASSLDRKETQYF. The CDR3 nucleotides are TGTGCCAGCAGCCTCGACAGGAAAGAGACCCAGTACTTC. The variable domain in full, with the rest retrieved from reference TRBV13 and TRBJ2-5, is AAGVIQSPRHLIKEKRETATLKCYPIPRHDTVYWYQQGPGQDPQFLISFYEKMQSDKGSIPDRFSAQQFSDYHSELNMSSLELGDSALYFCASSLDRKETQYFGPGTRLLVL.

The chain has TRBV25-1 and TRBJ2-2; D is unresolved. Germline CDR1 MGHDK, CDR2 SYGVNS. The V gene lost 5 bases and the J gene lost 7 bases, with 8 bases spanning the gap. The CDR3 has 12 amino acids. In nucleotides, the CDR3 is TGTGCCAGCAGTCCCGGTAACGGGGAGCTGTTTTTT. Its translation: CASSPGNGELFF.

This chain uses TRBV9 with TRBJ2-5; 7 nucleotides align to TRBD1. Germline V gives CDR1 SGDLS, CDR2 YYNGEE. This CDR3 has 15 amino acids. With 0 bases clipped from V and 2 bases from J, the junction kept 4 bases outside the gene matches. The DNA of the CDR3 is TGTGCCAGCAGCGTAGTCGGGACAGAACAAGAGACCCAGTACTTC. Amino acids: CASSVVGTEQETQYF.

Here the CDR3 reads CASSLGGYHGNTIYF. The CDR3 coding sequence is TGTGCCAGCAGCTTAGGAGGCTACCACGGAAACACCATATATTTT. The chain has TRBV7-6 and TRBJ1-3; D not resolved. Trimming pared 1 base from V and 4 bases from J, leaving 11 bases between. This CDR3 has 15 amino acids. CDR1 and CDR2 from the germline V gene are SGHVS and FNYEAQ.

CDR3 amino acids: CASSPPTGGYTEAFF. The CDR3 bases are TGTGCCAGCAGCCCCCCCACGGGGGGCTACACTGAAGCTTTCTTT. The gene calls are TRBV4-2 and TRBJ1-1, with D perhaps TRBD1 (6 bases). This CDR3 contains 15 residues. The germline gives CDR1 LGHNA, CDR2 YNFKEQ. V was shortened by 4 bases and J by 3 bases, with 15 bases between the two germline ends.

V and J are TRBV27 and TRBJ2-7; D possibly corresponds to TRBD2 (6 bases). V lost 4 bases, J lost 3 bases, and 19 bases lay in between. Germline V gene lookup returns CDR1 MNHEY and CDR2 SMNVEV (reference sequence). This CDR3 region has 16 residues. The CDR3 loop reads CASSWSWGVVVYEQYF. The CDR3 region has the DNA TGTGCCAGCAGTTGGTCGTGGGGGGTAGTGGTCTACGAGCAGTACTTC.

This chain joins TRBV10-2 and TRBJ2-7; 7 positions match TRBD2. Per the germline V gene, CDR1 is WSHSY and CDR2 is SAAADI. CDR3 length: 15 amino acids. J gave up 5 bases and V 0 bases, and 7 bases lay outside the gene matches. The CDR3 sequence: CASSESRGSTNEQYF. CDR3 sequence (DNA): TGCGCCAGCAGTGAGTCGCGCGGGAGTACCAACGAGCAGTACTTC.